The 4 T cell receptor beta chains below all came from one sample that was sequenced in a study of cytomegalovirus exposure and HLA in healthy donors. Primers for the PCR totalled 60 Vbeta and 13 Jbeta. The protocol was immunoSEQ multiplex PCR, while the TCRdb copy is restricted to in-frame clones and leaves out a portion. The sample lists some 70,000 clones; roughly 79% were seen once. The sample comprised PBMCs. The source of these receptors is a middle-aged man in good health and CMV-seronegative.

Turning to this clone: Germline is not matched at one junction end, which may reflect a read error. This chain connects TRBV29-1 to TRBJ1-1, with 8 bases matching TRBD1. Germline CDR1 reads SQVTM; CDR2 reads ANQGSEA. This CDR3 region has 13 residues. The CDR3 protein is CSGGRGLNTEAFF. CDR3 in DNA: TGCAGCGGTGGCAGGGGGCTGAATACTGAAGCTTTCTTT.

This clone was observed a handful of times. In DNA, the CDR3 is TGTGCCAGCAATAAGGGACTAGCGGGAATGAACACCGGGGAGCTGTTTTTT. Protein: CASNKGLAGMNTGELFF. The chain is built from TRBV19 and TRBJ2-2, with TRBD2 matching 13 bases. The CDR3 loop spans 17 amino acids. Looked up from germline, CDR1 is LNHDA and CDR2 is SQIVND (reference sequence). V was clipped by 9 bases and J by 1 base; unmatched bases: 8.

The chain uses TRBV28 and TRBJ2-2; TRBD2 agrees at 12 bases. The germline V gene encodes CDR1 MDHEN and CDR2 SYDVKM. The CDR3 spans 16 residues. The ends lost 5 bases at V and 5 bases at J; junction bases unmatched: 6. CDR3 bases: TGTGCCAGCAGTCTCTTGACTAGCGGGAGAACCGGGGAGCTGTTTTTT. It specifies CASSLLTSGRTGELFF.

The chain links TRBV16 to TRBJ1-5; the match to TRBD1 covers 12 bases. The CDR3 is 15 residues long. CDR1 KGHSY and CDR2 FQNENV come from the germline V gene. V shed 3 bases and J 7 bases; nucleotides not matched to a gene: 4. CDR3 sequence reads: CASSHPGTGGQPQHF. As DNA, the CDR3 is TGTGCCAGCAGCCATCCCGGGACAGGGGGCCAGCCCCAGCATTTT.